This entry describes one TCR beta chain. What it binds is unknown. This sample is part of a study of T cell responses to AZD1222 COVID-19 vaccine. Study as a whole: Both about-4-week and about-12-week second-dose recipients were combined.

Overall study results and limits: Repertoires were collected only later (after the peak T cell response had occurred). Most donors were white British and more were female, and clonal diversity was possibly underestimated.

The V gene lost 2 bases and the J gene lost 5 bases, with 9 bases spanning the gap. This CDR3 region has 13 residues. Measured with immunoSEQ multiplex PCR; TCRdb has only the in-frame clones, and not every one. The profile shows 110,000 or so clones, 70% to 90% of them singletons. The sequencing here drew on peripheral blood, taken on day 0 of AZD1222 vaccination. This TCR derives from an adult in good health. The V gene is TRBV12-3 or TRBV12-4, the J gene TRBJ1-2; perhaps TRBD1 as D (6 bases). The CDR3 DNA follows: TGTGCCAGCAGTTTACCCAGGGGTTATGGCTACACCTTC. Translating gives CASSLPRGYGYTF.